This is a list of T cell receptor beta chains from one sample in a study of human T cells and chemical hapten exposure. TCRdb re-called the RACE reads with MiXCR, one entry per CDR3 protein. The sample lists about 340,000 distinct CDR3 sequences, around 7% occurring once. The specimen was whole blood, collected in connection with sensitization to the hapten diphenylcyclopropenone (DPC). Source of these receptors: a woman under 30 with alopecia areata. Some clones in this sample may be carry-over from other donors' samples. Both conserved end residues are part of each CDR3. Each record gives: D gene, J gene, clone size, V gene, CDR3 DNA, CDR3 protein. A D gene is named only where the DNA matches it firmly. Not all rows give a size; the values are once, few, many and, for expanded clones, a class.

TRBD2,TRBJ2-1,few,TRBV12-3/TRBV12-4,TGTGCCAGCAGTCCTTGGACTAGCGGGAACTACAATGAGCAGTTCTTC,CASSPWTSGNYNEQFF
.,TRBJ2-1,few,TRBV12-3/TRBV12-4,TGTGCCAGCAGTCCCAAACAGGGAGGGGAGAGTGAGGAGCAGTTCTTC,CASSPKQGGESEEQFF
.,TRBJ2-6,.,TRBV6-2/TRBV6-3,TGTGCCAGCAGTTCACAAAGGGGCGCTGGGGCCAACGTCCTGACTTTC,CASSSQRGAGANVLTF
TRBD1,TRBJ2-7,.,TRBV10-3,TGTGCCATCAGTGGGGCCGGGACAGGGGGCTACGAGCAGTACTTC,CAISGAGTGGYEQYF
TRBD1,TRBJ2-3,.,TRBV7-2,TGTGCCAGCAGAAATATACAGGGGGCAGGGACAGATACGCAGTATTTT,CASRNIQGAGTDTQYF
.,TRBJ2-3,few,TRBV5-4,TGTGCCAGCAGCTTGTCCCTAACCGACCTTTCTAGCACAGATACGCAGTATTTT,CASSLSLTDLSSTDTQYF
.,TRBJ2-5,many,TRBV5-1,TGCGCCAGCAGCTTGGCCAGAGGTCTCGAGGAGACCCAGTACTTC,CASSLARGLEETQYF
.,TRBJ1-1,many,TRBV10-3,TGTGCCATCAGTGAGTCAACAGGGCGGGGAGAAGCTTTCTTT,CAISESTGRGEAFF
.,TRBJ1-1,few,TRBV4-3,TGCGCCAGCAGCCAAGTCAGACTGGGTGGCACTGAAGCTTTCTTT,CASSQVRLGGTEAFF
TRBD1,TRBJ2-2,few,TRBV5-5,TGTGCCAGCAGCTTGTTAACAACAGGGGCGAACACCGGGGAGCTGTTTTTT,CASSLLTTGANTGELFF
.,TRBJ2-2,.,TRBV12-3/TRBV12-4,TGTGCCAGCAGTCGGCAGGTCCCTCCTGCCGGGGAGCTGTTTTTT,CASSRQVPPAGELFF
.,TRBJ1-2,few,TRBV7-9,TGTGCCAGCAGCCCAACAGGGTCTGGCTACACCTTC,CASSPTGSGYTF
TRBD2,TRBJ2-1,few,TRBV6-1,TGTGCCAGCGATTGGGGGGGTACCCTCAACAATGAGCAGTTCTTC,CASDWGGTLNNEQFF
.,TRBJ1-1,many,TRBV20-1,TGCAGTGCCGATTGGGGGGCCCCTTTCTTT,CSADWGAPFF
.,TRBJ2-7,few,TRBV6-5,TGTGCCAGCAGTTACTCAAAGTGGCTGGGTTTAATGGGCGAGCAGTACTTC,CASSYSKWLGLMGEQYF
.,TRBJ1-2,few,TRBV7-8,TGTGCCAGCAGCTTCGGTCCGGAGTGGGGCTACACCTTC,CASSFGPEWGYTF
.,TRBJ1-2,.,TRBV2,TGTGCCAGCAGGGCCGACTGGATCAATGGCTACACCTTC,CASRADWINGYTF
TRBD1,TRBJ1-5,.,TRBV20-1,TGCAGTGGAACCACAGGGGGCCGGAATCAGCCCCAGCATTTT,CSGTTGGRNQPQHF
TRBD1,TRBJ2-7,few,TRBV27,TGTGCCAGCAGTTTATCGGGGACAGGGTCCTACGAGCAGTACTTC,CASSLSGTGSYEQYF
.,TRBJ1-2,few,TRBV28,TGTGCCAGCAGTTTACGGTTACCTGGCTACACCTTC,CASSLRLPGYTF
.,TRBJ1-1,.,TRBV27,TGTGCCAGCAGGATGAGACTAAACACTGAAGCTTTCTTT,CASRMRLNTEAFF
.,TRBJ2-1,many,TRBV2,TGTGCCAGCAGTGCAGAGGGGGGGATCTACAATGAGCAGTTCTTC,CASSAEGGIYNEQFF
TRBD2,TRBJ2-2,.,TRBV6-4,TGTGCCAGCAGTCTCGGGACTAGCGGGGGGACCTCCTATCACACCGGGGAGCTGTTTTTT,CASSLGTSGGTSYHTGELFF
.,TRBJ1-6,few,TRBV7-2,TGTGCCAGCAGCTTTTTAGGGAATTCACCCCTCCACTTT,CASSFLGNSPLHF
.,TRBJ2-3,many,TRBV24-1,TGTGCCACCAGTGATCTGGCGGGGGCAACGACGGGCACAGATACGCAGTATTTT,CATSDLAGATTGTDTQYF
TRBD2,TRBJ2-5,.,TRBV11-2,TGTGCCAGCAGCTTAGTTGCGGGGGAACTCTCTGGGACCCAGTACTTC,CASSLVAGELSGTQYF
.,TRBJ2-3,.,TRBV7-2,TGTGCCAGCAGCTTAGCCGGTTCGGCGCAGTATTTT,CASSLAGSAQYF
.,TRBJ2-1,many,TRBV28,TGTGCCAGCAGTTTAGAAGTCCGGGGGGCATCCATCAATGAGCAGTTCTTC,CASSLEVRGASINEQFF
.,TRBJ1-2,many,TRBV6-2/TRBV6-3,TGTGCCAGCGTAAGTGAGGATTTCTATGGCTACACCTTC,CASVSEDFYGYTF
.,TRBJ2-3,many,TRBV4-3,TGCGCCAGCAGCCAAGATCGGTACACAGATACGCAGTATTTT,CASSQDRYTDTQYF
.,TRBJ1-6,.,TRBV20-1,TGCAGTGCTCCCCCCACGGGGGGCTATAGCGAATCACCCCTCCACTTT,CSAPPTGGYSESPLHF
.,TRBJ1-6,few,TRBV6-5,TGTGCCAGCAGTGAACATTCAGGGGAGGATTCACCCCTCCACTTT,CASSEHSGEDSPLHF
TRBD1,TRBJ2-7,few,TRBV28,TGTGCCAGCAGTAAGACAGGGGGTCCTTGGAACTTC,CASSKTGGPWNF
.,TRBJ1-1,many,TRBV12-3/TRBV12-4,TGTGCCAGCAGTTTCTCGCAGAACACTGAAGCTTTCTTT,CASSFSQNTEAFF
.,TRBJ2-2,.,TRBV7-9,TGTGCCAGCAGCGCCCAACAACCGAACACCGGGGAGCTGTTTTTT,CASSAQQPNTGELFF
TRBD1,TRBJ1-1,few,TRBV7-7,TGTGCTAGCAGCCCCTGGACAGGGTCTACTGAAGCTTTCTTT,CASSPWTGSTEAFF
.,TRBJ2-4,many,TRBV29-1,TGCAGCGTTGCGAAGGGTTCCAAAAACATTCAGTACTTC,CSVAKGSKNIQYF
.,TRBJ1-1,.,TRBV20-1,TGCAGTGCTAGTGTGGGTTTTACGAACACTGAAGCTTTCTTT,CSASVGFTNTEAFF
TRBD2,TRBJ2-3,many,TRBV6-5,TGTGCCAGCAGTTACGAGTCGGGACTAGCGGCGACTAGCACAGATACGCAGTATTTT,CASSYESGLAATSTDTQYF
TRBD1,TRBJ1-1,many,TRBV12-3/TRBV12-4,TGTGCCAGCATCTCAGGGGGCGGACACACTGAAGCTTTCTTT,CASISGGGHTEAFF
.,TRBJ1-4,.,TRBV29-1,TGCAGCGTTGAAGAGGACGGAATAGAAAAACTGTTTTTT,CSVEEDGIEKLFF
.,TRBJ1-2,many,TRBV11-2,TGTGCCAGCAGCTCATTGGGTCGCACTAACTATGGCTACACCTTC,CASSSLGRTNYGYTF
.,TRBJ1-1,many,TRBV18,TGTGCCAGCTCTCCCCTGGGACCAGGGTCTGAAGCTTTCTTT,CASSPLGPGSEAFF
.,TRBJ2-3,few,TRBV3-1,TGTGCCAGCAGCGCCTACCGGAGAGATACGCAGTATTTT,CASSAYRRDTQYF
TRBD1,TRBJ1-2,.,TRBV9,TGTGCCAGCAGCGCAGGACAGGGACTCTATGGCTACACCTTC,CASSAGQGLYGYTF
.,TRBJ1-4,few,TRBV9,TGTGCCAGCAGCGTAGGCAAGGGACTTCAACGTTTT,CASSVGKGLQRF
.,TRBJ2-2,many,TRBV7-8,TGTGCCAGCAGCCGCGAGGATGCTACCGGGGAGCTGTTTTTT,CASSREDATGELFF
.,TRBJ2-7,many,TRBV5-5,TGTGCCAGCACCCTAGGGGTGTCTGCCGACGAGCAGTACTTC,CASTLGVSADEQYF
TRBD2,TRBJ2-3,many,TRBV11-2,TGTGCCAGCAGCCCAGGGGCTAGCGGGTCTAGCACAGATACGCAGTATTTT,CASSPGASGSSTDTQYF
.,TRBJ2-3,many,TRBV7-2,TGTGCCAGCAGCTTAGTCTCCGGTTCAAATATGGCAGATACGCAGTATTTT,CASSLVSGSNMADTQYF
.,TRBJ2-1,many,TRBV3-1,TGTGCCAGCAGCCATATATCTGAGCAGTTCTTC,CASSHISEQFF
.,TRBJ2-7,few,TRBV6-6,TGTGCCAGCAGTTACGTCGGAAGCTCCTACGAGCAGTACTTC,CASSYVGSSYEQYF
.,TRBJ1-6,.,TRBV12-3/TRBV12-4,TGTGCCAGCAGTGCCTTCGGCCTTCCTAATTCACCCCTCCACTTT,CASSAFGLPNSPLHF